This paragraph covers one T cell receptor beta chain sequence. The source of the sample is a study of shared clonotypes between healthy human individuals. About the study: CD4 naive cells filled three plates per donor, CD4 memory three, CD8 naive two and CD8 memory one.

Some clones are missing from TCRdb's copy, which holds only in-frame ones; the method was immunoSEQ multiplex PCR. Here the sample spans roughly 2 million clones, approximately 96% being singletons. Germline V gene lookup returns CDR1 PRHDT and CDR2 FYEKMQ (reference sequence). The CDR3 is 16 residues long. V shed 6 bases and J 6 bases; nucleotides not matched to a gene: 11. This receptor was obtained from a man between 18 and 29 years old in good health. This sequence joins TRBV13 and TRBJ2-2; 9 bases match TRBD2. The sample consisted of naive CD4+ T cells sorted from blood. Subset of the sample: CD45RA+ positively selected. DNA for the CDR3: TGTGCCAGCAGTCGACCCGGGACTAGCAAGGCCGGGGAGCTGTTTTTT. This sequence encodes CASSRPGTSKAGELFF. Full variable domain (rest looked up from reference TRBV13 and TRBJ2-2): AAGVIQSPRHLIKEKRETATLKCYPIPRHDTVYWYQQGPGQDPQFLISFYEKMQSDKGSIPDRFSAQQFSDYHSELNMSSLELGDSALYFCASSRPGTSKAGELFFGEGSRLTVL.